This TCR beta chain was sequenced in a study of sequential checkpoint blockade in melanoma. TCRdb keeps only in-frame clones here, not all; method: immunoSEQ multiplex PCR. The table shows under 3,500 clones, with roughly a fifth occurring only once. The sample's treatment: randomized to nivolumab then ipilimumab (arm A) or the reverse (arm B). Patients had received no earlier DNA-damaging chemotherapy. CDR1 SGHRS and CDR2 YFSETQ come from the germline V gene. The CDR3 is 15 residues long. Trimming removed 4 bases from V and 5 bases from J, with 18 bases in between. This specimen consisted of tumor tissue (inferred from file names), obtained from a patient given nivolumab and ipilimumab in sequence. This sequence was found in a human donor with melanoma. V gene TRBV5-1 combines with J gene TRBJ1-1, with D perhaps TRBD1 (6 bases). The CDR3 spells CASSPSGHRATEAFF. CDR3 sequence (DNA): TGCGCCAGCAGCCCCTCAGGGCACAGGGCTACTGAAGCTTTCTTT.